This T cell receptor beta chain was found in a study of vaccination effects on CD4 cells after COVID-19. Study-wide findings and caveats: In the late period after vaccination, infection- and vaccine-induced clones contracted markedly.

Produced via immunoSEQ multiplex PCR; TCRdb's table is partial and in-frame only. The data contain about 73,000 clones, around 70% of them singletons. V lost 3 bases to trimming and J lost 4 bases, with 10 bases between them. This CDR3 region has 13 residues. Germline V gives CDR1 MNHNS, CDR2 SASEGT. This clone showed up just once. Its antigen remains unknown. Subsequent to 10 days of culture, CD4+ T cells were isolated. Two-dose BNT162b2 or mRNA-1273 vaccination was given to participants. V and J are TRBV6-1 and TRBJ2-7; tentative D call: TRBD1 (5 bases). This material consisted of CD4+ T cells from PBMCs cultured without peptide, taken after COVID-19 vaccination. This TCR was sampled from a human donor who received a COVID-19 vaccine. CDR3 amino acids: CASSDRVGYEQYV. CDR3 nucleotide sequence: TGTGCCAGCAGTGACAGGGTAGGGTACGAGCAGTACGTC.